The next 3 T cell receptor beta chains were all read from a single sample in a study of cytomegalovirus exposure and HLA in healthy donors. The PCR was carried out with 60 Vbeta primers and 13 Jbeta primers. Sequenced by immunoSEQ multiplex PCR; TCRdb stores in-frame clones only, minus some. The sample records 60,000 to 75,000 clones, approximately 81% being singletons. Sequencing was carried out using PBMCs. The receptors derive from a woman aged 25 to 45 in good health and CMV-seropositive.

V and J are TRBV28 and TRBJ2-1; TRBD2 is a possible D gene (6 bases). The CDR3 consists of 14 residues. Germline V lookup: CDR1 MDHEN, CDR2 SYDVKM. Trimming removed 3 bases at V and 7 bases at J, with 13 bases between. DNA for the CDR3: TGTGCCAGCAGTTTGCGGCGGGACCGGAATGAGCAGTTCTTC. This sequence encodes CASSLRRDRNEQFF.

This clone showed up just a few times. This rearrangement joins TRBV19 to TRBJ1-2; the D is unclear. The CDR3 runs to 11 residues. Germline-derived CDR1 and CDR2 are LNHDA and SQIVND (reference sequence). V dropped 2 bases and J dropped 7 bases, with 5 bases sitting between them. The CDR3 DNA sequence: TGTGCCAGTAGTATAACGGGTGGCTACACCTTC. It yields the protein CASSITGGYTF.

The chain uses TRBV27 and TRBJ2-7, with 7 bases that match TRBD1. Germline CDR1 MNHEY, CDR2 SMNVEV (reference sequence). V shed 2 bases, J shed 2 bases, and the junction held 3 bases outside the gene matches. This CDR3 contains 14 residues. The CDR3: CASSLQGVPYEQYF. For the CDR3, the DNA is TGTGCCAGCAGTTTACAGGGGGTGCCCTACGAGCAGTACTTC.